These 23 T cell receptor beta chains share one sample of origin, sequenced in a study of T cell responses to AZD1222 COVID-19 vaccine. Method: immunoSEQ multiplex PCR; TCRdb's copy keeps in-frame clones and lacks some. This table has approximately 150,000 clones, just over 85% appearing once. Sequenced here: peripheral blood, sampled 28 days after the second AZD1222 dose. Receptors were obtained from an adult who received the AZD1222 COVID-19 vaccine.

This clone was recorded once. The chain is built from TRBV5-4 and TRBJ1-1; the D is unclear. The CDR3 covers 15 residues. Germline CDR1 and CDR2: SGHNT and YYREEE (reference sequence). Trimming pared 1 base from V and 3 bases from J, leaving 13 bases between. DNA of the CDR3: TGTGCCAGCAGCTTGAGTGGCAGGATGGACACTGAAGCTTTCTTT. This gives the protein CASSLSGRMDTEAFF.

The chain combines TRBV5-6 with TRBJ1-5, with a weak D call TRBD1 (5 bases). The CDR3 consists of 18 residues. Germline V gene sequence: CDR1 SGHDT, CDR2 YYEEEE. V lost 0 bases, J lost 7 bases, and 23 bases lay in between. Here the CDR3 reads CASSLAGWGPPGGQPQHF. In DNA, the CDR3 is TGTGCCAGCAGCTTGGCCGGGTGGGGACCTCCCGGAGGGCAGCCCCAGCATTTT.

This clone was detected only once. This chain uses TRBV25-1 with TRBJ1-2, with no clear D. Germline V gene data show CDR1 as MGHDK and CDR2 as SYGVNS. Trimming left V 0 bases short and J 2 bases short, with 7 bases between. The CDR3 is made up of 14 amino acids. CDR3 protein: CASSEYRRNYGYTF. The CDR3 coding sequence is TGTGCCAGCAGTGAATACAGGAGAAACTATGGCTACACCTTC.

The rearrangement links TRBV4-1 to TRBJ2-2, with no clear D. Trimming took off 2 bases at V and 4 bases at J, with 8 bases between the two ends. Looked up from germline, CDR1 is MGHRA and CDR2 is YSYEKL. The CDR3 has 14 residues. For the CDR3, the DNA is TGCGCCAGCAGCCAACTATTTCGCACCGGGGAGCTGTTTTTT. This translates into CASSQLFRTGELFF.

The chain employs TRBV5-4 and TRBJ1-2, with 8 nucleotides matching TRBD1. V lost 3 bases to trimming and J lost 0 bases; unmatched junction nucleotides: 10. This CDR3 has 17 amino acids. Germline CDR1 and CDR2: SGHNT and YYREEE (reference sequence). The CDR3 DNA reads TGTGCCAGCAGCTGGGGGGGGGACAGGAGAGCTAACTATGGCTACACCTTC. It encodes CASSWGGDRRANYGYTF. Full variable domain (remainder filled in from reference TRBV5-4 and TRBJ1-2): ETGVTQSPTHLIKTRGQQVTLRCSSQSGHNTVSWYQQALGQGPQFIFQYYREEENGRGNFPPRFSGLQFPNYSSELNVNALELDDSALYLCASSWGGDRRANYGYTFGSGTRLTVV.

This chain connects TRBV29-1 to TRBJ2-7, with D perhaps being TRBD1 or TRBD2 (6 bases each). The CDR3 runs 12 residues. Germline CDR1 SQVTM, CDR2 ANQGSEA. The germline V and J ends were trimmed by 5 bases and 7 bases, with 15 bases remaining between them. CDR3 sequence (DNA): TGCAGCGTTAAACGGGGGCAGCGGGAGCAGTACTTC. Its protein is CSVKRGQREQYF.

CDR3 sequence reads: CASSLGRTSTDTQYF. The CDR3 DNA is TGCGCCAGCAGCTTGGGGAGAACTAGCACAGATACGCAGTATTTT. The chain links TRBV5-1 to TRBJ2-3; D ambiguous. Germline assignment: CDR1 SGHRS and CDR2 YFSETQ. The ends were cut back, 0 bases at V and 0 bases at J, with 8 bases in the middle. CDR3 size: 15 residues.

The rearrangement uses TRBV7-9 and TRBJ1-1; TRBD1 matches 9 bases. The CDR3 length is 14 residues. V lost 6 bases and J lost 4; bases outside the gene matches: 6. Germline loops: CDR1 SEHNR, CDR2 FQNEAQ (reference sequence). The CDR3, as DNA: TGTGCCAGCAGTCAACAGGGGGCTAGCACTGAAGCTTTCTTT. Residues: CASSQQGASTEAFF.

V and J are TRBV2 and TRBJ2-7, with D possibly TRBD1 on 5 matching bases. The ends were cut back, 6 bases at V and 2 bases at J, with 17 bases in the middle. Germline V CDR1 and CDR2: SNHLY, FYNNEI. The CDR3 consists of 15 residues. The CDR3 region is CASRREGDSAYEQYF. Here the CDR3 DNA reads TGTGCCAGCAGGCGTGAAGGAGACAGCGCCTACGAGCAGTACTTC.

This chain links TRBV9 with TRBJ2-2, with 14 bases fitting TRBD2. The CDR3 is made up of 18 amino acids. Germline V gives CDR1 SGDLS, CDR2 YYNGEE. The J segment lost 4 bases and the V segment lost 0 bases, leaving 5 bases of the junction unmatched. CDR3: CASSVGLAGGPSTGELFF. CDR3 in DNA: TGTGCCAGCAGCGTAGGACTAGCGGGAGGGCCGAGCACCGGGGAGCTGTTTTTT.

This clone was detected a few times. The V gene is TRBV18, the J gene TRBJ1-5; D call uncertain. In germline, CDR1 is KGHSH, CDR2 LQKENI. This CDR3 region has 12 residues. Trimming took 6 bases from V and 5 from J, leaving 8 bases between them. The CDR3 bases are TGTGCCAGCTCTACAATAGATCAGCCCCAGCATTTT. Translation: CASSTIDQPQHF.

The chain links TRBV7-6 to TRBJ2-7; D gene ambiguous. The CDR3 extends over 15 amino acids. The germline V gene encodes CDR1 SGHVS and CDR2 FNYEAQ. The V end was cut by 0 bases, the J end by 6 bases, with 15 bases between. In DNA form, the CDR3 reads TGTGCCAGCAGCTTAGCCGAGCTCGCAAGAGGCGAGCAGTACTTC. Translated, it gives CASSLAELARGEQYF.

CDR3 loop: CAIQKQGSYGYTF. The CDR3 DNA reads as TGTGCCATCCAGAAACAGGGGTCCTATGGCTACACCTTC. V usage is TRBV12-3 or TRBV12-4 and J usage is TRBJ1-2, with 7 bases fitting TRBD1. This CDR3 spans 13 amino acids. Trimming removed 10 bases from V and 4 bases from J; junction bases left unmatched: 9.

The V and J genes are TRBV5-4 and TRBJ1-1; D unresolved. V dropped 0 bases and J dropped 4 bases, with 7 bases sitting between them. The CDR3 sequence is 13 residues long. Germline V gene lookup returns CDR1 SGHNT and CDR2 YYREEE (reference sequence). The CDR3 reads CASSLDAGTEAFF. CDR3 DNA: TGTGCCAGCAGCTTGGATGCAGGCACTGAAGCTTTCTTT.

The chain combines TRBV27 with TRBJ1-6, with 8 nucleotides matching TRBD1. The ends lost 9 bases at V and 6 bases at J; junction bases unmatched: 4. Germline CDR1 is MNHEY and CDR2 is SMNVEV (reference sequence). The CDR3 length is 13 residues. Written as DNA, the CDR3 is TGTGCCAGTCGGACAGGGACTAATTCACCCCTCCACTTT. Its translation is CASRTGTNSPLHF.

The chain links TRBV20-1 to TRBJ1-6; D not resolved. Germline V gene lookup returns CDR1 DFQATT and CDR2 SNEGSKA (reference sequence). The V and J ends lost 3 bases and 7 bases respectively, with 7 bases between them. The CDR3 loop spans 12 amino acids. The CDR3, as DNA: TGCAGTGCTAGTAACGGCAATTCACCCCTCCACTTT. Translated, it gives CSASNGNSPLHF.

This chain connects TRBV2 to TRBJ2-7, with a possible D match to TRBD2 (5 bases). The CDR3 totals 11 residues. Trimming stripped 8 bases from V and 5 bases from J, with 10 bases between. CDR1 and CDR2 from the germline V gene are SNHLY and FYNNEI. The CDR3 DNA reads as TGTGCCAGCGGACTTAGGAACGAGCAGTACTTC. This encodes CASGLRNEQYF.

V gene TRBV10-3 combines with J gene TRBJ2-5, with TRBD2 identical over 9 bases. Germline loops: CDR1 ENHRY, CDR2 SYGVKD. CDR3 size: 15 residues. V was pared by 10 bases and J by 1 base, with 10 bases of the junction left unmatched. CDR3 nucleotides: TGTGCCACCGCTGAGATAGCGGGGGTCCAAGAGACCCAGTACTTC. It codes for CATAEIAGVQETQYF.

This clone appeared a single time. For the CDR3, the DNA is TGTGCCAGCTCACCACCTAGACGGGGGAGAAACAATGAGCAGTTCTTC. As protein: CASSPPRRGRNNEQFF. The rearrangement uses TRBV18 and TRBJ2-1; D is perhaps TRBD2 (6 bases). This CDR3 is 16 amino acids long. Germline CDR1 and CDR2: KGHSH and LQKENI. V lost 0 bases, J lost 5 bases, and 14 bases lay in between. Filled out from reference TRBV18 and TRBJ2-1, the complete variable domain reads NAGVMQNPRHLVRRRGQEARLRCSPMKGHSHVYWYRQLPEEGLKFMVYLQKENIIDESGMPKERFSAEFPKEGPSILRIQQVVRGDSAAYFCASSPPRRGRNNEQFFGPGTRLTVL.

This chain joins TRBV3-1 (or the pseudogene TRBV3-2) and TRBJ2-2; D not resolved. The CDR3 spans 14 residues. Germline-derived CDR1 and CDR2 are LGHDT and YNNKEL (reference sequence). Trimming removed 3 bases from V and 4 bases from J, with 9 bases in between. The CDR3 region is CASSHPRATGELFF. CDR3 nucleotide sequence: TGTGCCAGCAGCCACCCCCGGGCCACCGGGGAGCTGTTTTTT.

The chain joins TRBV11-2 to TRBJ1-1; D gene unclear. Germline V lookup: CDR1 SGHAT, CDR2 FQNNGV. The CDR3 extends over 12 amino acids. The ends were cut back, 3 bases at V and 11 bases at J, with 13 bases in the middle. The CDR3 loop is CASSLAGGGAFF. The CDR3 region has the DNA TGTGCCAGCAGCTTGGCAGGTGGTGGGGCTTTCTTT.

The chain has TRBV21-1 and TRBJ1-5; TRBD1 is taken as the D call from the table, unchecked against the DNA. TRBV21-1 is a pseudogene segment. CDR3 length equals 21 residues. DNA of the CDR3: TGTGCCAGCAGCAAAGCGCTTGGGAAGGGGGCCCCAAGGGGGCACAATCAGCCCCAGCATTTT. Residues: CASSKALGKGAPRGHNQPQHF.

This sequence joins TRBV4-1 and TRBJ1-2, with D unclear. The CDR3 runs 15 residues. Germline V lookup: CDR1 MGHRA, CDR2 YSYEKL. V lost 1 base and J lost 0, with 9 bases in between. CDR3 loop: CASSQGTVANYGYTF. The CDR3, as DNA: TGCGCCAGCAGCCAAGGGACGGTAGCTAACTATGGCTACACCTTC.